A few counts support the clone carrying this TCR beta chain. Its cognate antigen is unknown. This specimen belongs to a study of blood T cells in healthy people across ages. Study observations and caveats: Any conclusive comparison of naive versus antigen-experienced cells was prevented by using unsorted PBMCs.

Isolation per sample recovered at least 7 million PBMCs. Germline CDR1 SGHVS, CDR2 FQNEAQ. The CDR3 is 15 amino acids. Trimming removed 3 bases from V and 3 bases from J; junction bases left unmatched: 4. Primed by a sample-barcoded 5' primer and a J-beta primer mix, a second PCR proceeded for about 6 to 12 cycles. TCRdb used MiXCR to reprocess the 5' RACE reads, holding one entry per CDR3 protein. The sample lists about 930,000 distinct CDR3 sequences; 25% to 30% were seen once. The sample also formed part of further work on T cells of mothers and their children. That study adds: Pairs that are related and pairs that are unrelated have TCR recombination output shaped similarly by thymic selection. Among related mother-child pairs, overlap was slightly higher than in unrelated pairs, though not significantly.

The chain employs TRBV7-8 and TRBJ2-3, with 9 positions matching TRBD2. What was sequenced was blood. This receptor was taken from a woman aged 40 to 49 in good health. The CDR3: CASSFTAGGTDTQYF. The CDR3 DNA reads TGTGCCAGCAGCTTTACGGCGGGGGGGACAGATACGCAGTATTTT.